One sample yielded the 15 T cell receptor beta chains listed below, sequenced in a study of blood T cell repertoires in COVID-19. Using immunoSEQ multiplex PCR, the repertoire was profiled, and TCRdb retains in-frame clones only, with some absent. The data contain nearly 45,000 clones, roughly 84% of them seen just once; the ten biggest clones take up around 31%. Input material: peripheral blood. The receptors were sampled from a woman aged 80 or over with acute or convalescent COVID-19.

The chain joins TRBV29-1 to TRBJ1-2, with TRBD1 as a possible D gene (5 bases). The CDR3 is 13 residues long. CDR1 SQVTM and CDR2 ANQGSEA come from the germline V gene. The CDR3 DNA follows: TGCATCGGATACCACGGGGGGGAGAATGGCTACACCTTC. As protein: CIGYHGGENGYTF.

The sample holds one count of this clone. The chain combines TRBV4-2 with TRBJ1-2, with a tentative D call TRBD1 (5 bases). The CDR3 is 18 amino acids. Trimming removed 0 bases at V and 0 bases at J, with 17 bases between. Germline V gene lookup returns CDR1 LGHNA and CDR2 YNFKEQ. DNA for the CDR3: TGTGCCAGCAGCCAAGATCGATCGTCGGGGGGTACTAACTATGGCTACACCTTC. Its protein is CASSQDRSSGGTNYGYTF.

Here the CDR3 reads CASSQRQIAGGNTGELFF. The CDR3 DNA sequence: TGCGCCAGCAGCCAACGTCAGATAGCGGGAGGGAACACCGGGGAGCTGTTTTTT. The chain recombines TRBV4-1 with TRBJ2-2, with 10 bases that match TRBD2. This CDR3 contains 18 residues. V gave up 2 bases and J gave up 1 base; unmatched junction bases: 7. CDR1 and CDR2 (germline): MGHRA, YSYEKL.

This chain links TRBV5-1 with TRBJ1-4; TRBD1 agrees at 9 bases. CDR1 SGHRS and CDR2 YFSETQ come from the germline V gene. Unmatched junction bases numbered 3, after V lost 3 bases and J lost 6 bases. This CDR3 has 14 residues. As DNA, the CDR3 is TGCGCCAGCAGCTACAGGGGGCTGGATGAAAAACTGTTTTTT. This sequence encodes CASSYRGLDEKLFF.

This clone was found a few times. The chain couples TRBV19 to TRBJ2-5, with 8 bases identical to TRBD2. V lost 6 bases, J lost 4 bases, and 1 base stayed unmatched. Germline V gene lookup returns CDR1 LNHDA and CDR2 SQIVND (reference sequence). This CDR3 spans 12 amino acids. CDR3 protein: CASSRGGETQYF. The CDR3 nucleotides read TGTGCCAGTAGCCGGGGGGGAGAGACCCAGTACTTC. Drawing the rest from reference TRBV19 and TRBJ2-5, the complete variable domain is DGGITQSPKYLFRKEGQNVTLSCEQNLNHDAMYWYRQDPGQGLRLIYYSQIVNDFQKGDIAEGYSVSREKKESFPLTVTSAQKNPTAFYLCASSRGGETQYFGPGTRLLVL.

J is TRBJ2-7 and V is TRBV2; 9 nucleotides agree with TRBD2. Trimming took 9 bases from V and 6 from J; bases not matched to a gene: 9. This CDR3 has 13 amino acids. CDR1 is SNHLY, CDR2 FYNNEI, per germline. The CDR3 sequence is CASKGASGIEQYF. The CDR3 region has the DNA TGTGCCAGTAAAGGGGCTAGCGGGATCGAGCAGTACTTC.

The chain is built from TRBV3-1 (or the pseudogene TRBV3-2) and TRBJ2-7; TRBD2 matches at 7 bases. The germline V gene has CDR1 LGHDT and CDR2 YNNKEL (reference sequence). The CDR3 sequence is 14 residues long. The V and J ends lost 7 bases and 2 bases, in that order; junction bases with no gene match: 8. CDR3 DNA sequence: TGTGCCAGCAACCCTAGCGGTGGACCCTACGAGCAGTACTTC. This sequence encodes CASNPSGGPYEQYF.

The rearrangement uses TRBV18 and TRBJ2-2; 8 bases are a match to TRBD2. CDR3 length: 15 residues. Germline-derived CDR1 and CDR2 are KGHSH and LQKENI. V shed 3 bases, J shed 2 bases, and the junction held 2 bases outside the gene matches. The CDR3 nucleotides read TGTGCCAGCTCACCCAGCGGGAGCAACACCGGGGAGCTGTTTTTT. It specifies CASSPSGSNTGELFF.

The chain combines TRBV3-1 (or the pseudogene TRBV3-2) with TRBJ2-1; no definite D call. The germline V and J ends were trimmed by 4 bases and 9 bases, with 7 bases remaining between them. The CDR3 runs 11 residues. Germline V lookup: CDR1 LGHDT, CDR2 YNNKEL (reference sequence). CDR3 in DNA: TGTGCCAGCAGCCCCCTCCTTGAGCAGTTCTTC. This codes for CASSPLLEQFF.

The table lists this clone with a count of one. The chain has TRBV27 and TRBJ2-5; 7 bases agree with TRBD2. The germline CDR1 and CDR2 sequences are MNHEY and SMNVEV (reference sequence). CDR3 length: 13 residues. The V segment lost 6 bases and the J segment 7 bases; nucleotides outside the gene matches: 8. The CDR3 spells CASSPGLDWTQYF. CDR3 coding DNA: TGTGCCAGCAGCCCTGGACTAGATTGGACCCAGTACTTC.

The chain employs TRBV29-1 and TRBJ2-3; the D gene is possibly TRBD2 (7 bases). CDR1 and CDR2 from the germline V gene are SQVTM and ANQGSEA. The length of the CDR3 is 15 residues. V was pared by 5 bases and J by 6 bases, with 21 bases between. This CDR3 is CSVQRGGGSSDTQYF. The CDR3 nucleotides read TGCAGCGTTCAAAGGGGGGGTGGGAGTAGTGATACGCAGTATTTT.

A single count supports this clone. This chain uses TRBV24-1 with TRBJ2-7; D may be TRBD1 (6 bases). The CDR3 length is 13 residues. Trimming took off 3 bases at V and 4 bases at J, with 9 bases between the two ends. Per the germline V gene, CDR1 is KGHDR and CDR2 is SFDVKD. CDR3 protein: CATSDGTRYEQYF. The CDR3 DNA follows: TGTGCCACCAGTGATGGGACACGGTACGAGCAGTACTTC.

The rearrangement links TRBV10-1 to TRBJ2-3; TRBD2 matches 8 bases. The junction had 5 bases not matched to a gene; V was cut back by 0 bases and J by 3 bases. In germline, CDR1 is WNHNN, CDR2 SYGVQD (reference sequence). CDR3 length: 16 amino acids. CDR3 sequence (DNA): TGCGCCAGCAGTGAGTCAACGGGAGGGCCGACAGATACGCAGTATTTT. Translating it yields CASSESTGGPTDTQYF.

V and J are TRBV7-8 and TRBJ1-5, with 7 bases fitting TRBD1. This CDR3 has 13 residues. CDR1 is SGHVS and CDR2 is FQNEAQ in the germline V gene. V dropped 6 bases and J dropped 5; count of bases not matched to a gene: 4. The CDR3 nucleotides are TGTGCCAGCAGTAGGGGGCTCGATCAGCCCCAGCATTTT. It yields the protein CASSRGLDQPQHF.

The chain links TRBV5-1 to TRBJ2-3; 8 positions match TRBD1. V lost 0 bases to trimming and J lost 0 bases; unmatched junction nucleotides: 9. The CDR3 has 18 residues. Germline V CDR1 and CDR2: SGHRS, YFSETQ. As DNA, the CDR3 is TGCGCCAGCAGCTTGGGACGGCAGGGGGCAGGTAGCACAGATACGCAGTATTTT. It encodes CASSLGRQGAGSTDTQYF.